Below, 16 T cell receptor beta chains from the same sample are listed, as sequenced in a study of CD8 T cells in ankylosing spondylitis. Each CDR3 protein gets one entry after TCRdb re-called the 5' RACE reads with MiXCR. In the table there are 200,000 to 300,000 distinct CDR3 sequences, approximately 9% of which are singletons. Sequenced material: blood, either unsorted or a sorted T cell fraction (not recorded which). The receptors were gathered from a male donor with ankylosing spondylitis or in good health (not recorded which).

Many counts were recorded for this clonotype. V gene TRBV5-1 combines with J gene TRBJ1-1; D is unresolved. With 5 bases removed from V and 0 bases from J, the gap between germline ends came to 11 bases. CDR1 and CDR2 (germline): SGHRS, YFSETQ. The CDR3 covers 14 residues. CDR3 in DNA: TGCGCCAGCAGAAGGTCAGCAATGAACACTGAAGCTTTCTTT. This translates into CASRRSAMNTEAFF.

This clonotype was detected many times. The chain links TRBV12-3 or TRBV12-4 to TRBJ2-7; 9 nucleotides agree with TRBD1. The CDR3 consists of 15 residues. Trimming took 6 bases from V and 4 from J; bases not matched to a gene: 10. CDR3 sequence reads: CASRPSGTGRYEQYF. The CDR3, as DNA: TGTGCCAGCAGGCCTTCTGGGACAGGGAGATACGAGCAGTACTTC.

This clonotype was found many times. This chain connects TRBV5-1 to TRBJ1-4; D uncertain. Germline V CDR1 and CDR2: SGHRS, YFSETQ. The V and J ends lost 4 bases and 5 bases respectively, with 12 bases between them. The CDR3 loop spans 14 amino acids. The CDR3 protein is CASSITGSNEKLFF. The CDR3 bases are TGCGCCAGCAGCATAACCGGGTCGAATGAAAAACTGTTTTTT.

This clonotype was seen ten or more times. This rearrangement joins TRBV21-1 to TRBJ2-5; the DNA was not used to check the table's D call, TRBD2. TRBV21-1 is termed a pseudogene. The CDR3 has 13 amino acids. The CDR3 region has the DNA TGTGCCAGCAGCAGGCCCTACCAAGAGACCCAGTACTTC. It encodes CASSRPYQETQYF.

This clonotype was counted at least ten times. The chain carries TRBV5-1 and TRBJ1-5, with TRBD1 as a possible D gene (6 bases). The CDR3 has 12 amino acids. Trimming pared 5 bases from V and 6 bases from J, leaving 9 bases between. Looked up from germline, CDR1 is SGHRS and CDR2 is YFSETQ. The CDR3 here is CASREGGQPQHF. The CDR3 DNA sequence: TGCGCCAGCAGGGAGGGGGGTCAGCCCCAGCATTTT. Together with reference TRBV5-1 and TRBJ1-5, the CDR3 gives the full variable domain: KAGVTQTPRYLIKTRGQQVTLSCSPISGHRSVSWYQQTPGQGLQFLFEYFSETQRNKGNFPGRFSGRQFSNSRSEMNVSTLELGDSALYLCASREGGQPQHFGDGTRLSIL.

The rearrangement uses TRBV30 and TRBJ1-1, with D hard to call. V lost 5 bases and J 9 bases, leaving 10 bases between the germline ends. The CDR3 has 10 residues. Germline CDR1 and CDR2: GTSNPN and SVGIG (reference sequence). The CDR3 DNA follows: TGTGCCTGGGGAGGGAGGCAAGCTTTCTTT. Amino acid sequence: CAWGGRQAFF.

This clonotype was detected ten times or more. V and J are TRBV24-1 and TRBJ2-3, with a weak D call TRBD2 (5 bases). Between the trimmed V and J ends, which lost 2 bases and 0 bases, there was a span of 11 bases. This CDR3 has 16 residues. Looked up from germline, CDR1 is KGHDR and CDR2 is SFDVKD. The CDR3, as DNA: TGTGCCACCAGTGATTCCACAGCGGAGAGCACAGATACGCAGTATTTT. This gives the protein CATSDSTAESTDTQYF.

This clonotype was observed many times. The V and J genes are TRBV20-1 and TRBJ2-7, with 15 bases fitting TRBD2. The CDR3 contains 15 residues. The V and J ends lost 6 bases and 2 bases, in that order; junction bases with no gene match: 5. Germline CDR1 is DFQATT and CDR2 is SNEGSKA (reference sequence). The chain's CDR3 is CSASGTSGGPYEQYF. The CDR3 DNA is TGCAGTGCGTCGGGGACTAGCGGGGGGCCCTACGAGCAGTACTTC.

This sequence joins TRBV6-2 or TRBV6-3 and TRBJ2-5; tentatively, D is TRBD2 (5 bases). The length of the CDR3 is 13 residues. The V end was cut by 7 bases, the J end by 7 bases, with 16 bases between. CDR1 MNHEY and CDR2 SVGEGT come from the germline V gene. In nucleotides, the CDR3 is TGTGCCAGCACCCTTGACGGTGAGGGGACCCAGTACTTC. It codes for CASTLDGEGTQYF.

This CDR3 reads CSARPRTDNGYTF. The CDR3, as DNA: TGCAGTGCTAGACCCAGGACGGATAATGGCTACACCTTC. The chain combines TRBV20-1 with TRBJ1-2, with D hard to call. The CDR3 runs to 13 residues. V was clipped by 2 bases and J by 6 bases, with 13 bases between them. Germline V gives CDR1 DFQATT, CDR2 SNEGSKA (reference sequence).

In regard to this clonotype: One end of the junction is discordant with germline, which a read error may explain. The V and J genes are TRBV7-3 and TRBJ1-1, with unresolved D. Germline V gives CDR1 SGHTA, CDR2 FQGTGA. The CDR3 is 14 amino acids. CDR3 residues: CACSLSAGNTEAFF. The CDR3 region has the DNA TGTGCCTGCAGCTTATCGGCAGGGAACACTGAAGCTTTCTTT.

The V and J genes are TRBV30 and TRBJ2-7; 12 bases agree with TRBD1. J was trimmed by 3 bases and V by 3 bases; bases with no gene match: 3. Germline-derived CDR1 and CDR2 are GTSNPN and SVGIG (reference sequence). The CDR3 is made up of 14 amino acids. DNA of the CDR3: TGTGCCTGGAGGGGACAGGGGGCCCTCTACGAGCAGTACTTC. Translating it yields CAWRGQGALYEQYF.

This clonotype occurred a few times. The chain carries TRBV20-1 and TRBJ2-7; the D is unclear. Germline V CDR1 and CDR2: DFQATT, SNEGSKA (reference sequence). This CDR3 is 13 amino acids long. V was cut by 5 bases and J by 0 bases, with 11 bases left in between. This CDR3 reads CSADQGLSYEQYF. The CDR3 region has the DNA TGCAGTGCTGACCAAGGGCTCTCCTACGAGCAGTACTTC.

For this clonotype: A much larger clone differs by one base, so this may be a read error. The chain is built from TRBV14 and TRBJ1-1; D may be TRBD1 (6 bases). CDR3 size: 16 residues. Between the trimmed V and J ends, which lost 1 base and 2 bases, there was a span of 14 bases. Germline V lookup: CDR1 SGHDN, CDR2 FVKESK. The CDR3 protein is CASSQATGIQNTEAFF. The CDR3 region has the DNA TGTGCCAGCAGCCAAGCTACAGGGATCCAAAACACTGAAGCTTTCTTT.

The rearrangement joins TRBV20-1 to TRBJ2-1; 11 nucleotides agree with TRBD2. Germline values: CDR1 DFQATT, CDR2 SNEGSKA (reference sequence). The V segment lost 2 bases and the J segment 7 bases; nucleotides outside the gene matches: 7. The CDR3 contains 15 residues. The CDR3: CSARISGRAWNEQFF. The CDR3 DNA is TGCAGTGCTAGAATTAGCGGGAGGGCCTGGAATGAGCAGTTCTTC.

This clonotype showed up many times. J is TRBJ2-7 and V is TRBV20-1; D perhaps matches TRBD2 (6 bases). The germline V and J ends were trimmed by 3 bases and 3 bases, with 9 bases remaining between them. This CDR3 is 12 amino acids long. CDR1 is DFQATT, CDR2 SNEGSKA, per germline (reference sequence). For the CDR3, the DNA is TGCAGTGCTAGGGGAGGAGGCTACGAGCAGTACTTC. This translates into CSARGGGYEQYF.